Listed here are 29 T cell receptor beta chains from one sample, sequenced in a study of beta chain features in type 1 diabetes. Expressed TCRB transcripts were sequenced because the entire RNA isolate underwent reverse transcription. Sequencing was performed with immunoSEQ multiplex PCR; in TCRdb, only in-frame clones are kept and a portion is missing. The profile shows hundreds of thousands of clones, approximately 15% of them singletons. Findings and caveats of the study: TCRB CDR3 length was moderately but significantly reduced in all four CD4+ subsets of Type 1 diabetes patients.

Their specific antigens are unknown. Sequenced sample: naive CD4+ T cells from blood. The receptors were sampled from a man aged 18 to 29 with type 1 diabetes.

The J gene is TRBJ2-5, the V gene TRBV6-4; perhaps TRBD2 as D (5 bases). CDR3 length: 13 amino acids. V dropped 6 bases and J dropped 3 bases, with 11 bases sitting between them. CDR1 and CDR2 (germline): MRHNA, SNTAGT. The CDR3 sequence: CASSLLVEETQYF. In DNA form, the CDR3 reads TGTGCCAGCAGCTTACTAGTGGAAGAGACCCAGTACTTC.

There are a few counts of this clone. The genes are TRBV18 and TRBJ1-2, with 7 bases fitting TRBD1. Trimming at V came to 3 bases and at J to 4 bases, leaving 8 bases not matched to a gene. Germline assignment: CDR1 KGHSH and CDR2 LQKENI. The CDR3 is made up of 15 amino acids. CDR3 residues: CASSPPMGQTYGYTF. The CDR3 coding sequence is TGTGCCAGCTCACCTCCGATGGGACAGACCTATGGCTACACCTTC.

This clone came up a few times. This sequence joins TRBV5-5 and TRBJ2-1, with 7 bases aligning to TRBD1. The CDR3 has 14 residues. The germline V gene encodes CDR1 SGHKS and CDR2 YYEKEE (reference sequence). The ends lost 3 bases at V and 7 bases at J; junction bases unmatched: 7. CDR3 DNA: TGTGCCAGCAGCTACAACAGGGGTACGAATGAGCAGTTCTTC. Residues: CASSYNRGTNEQFF.

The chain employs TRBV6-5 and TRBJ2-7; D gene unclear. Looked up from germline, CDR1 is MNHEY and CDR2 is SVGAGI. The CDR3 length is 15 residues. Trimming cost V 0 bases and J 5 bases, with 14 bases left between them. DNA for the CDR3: TGTGCCAGCAGTTACTCGATCCATAACATCCACGAGCAGTACTTC. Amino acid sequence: CASSYSIHNIHEQYF.

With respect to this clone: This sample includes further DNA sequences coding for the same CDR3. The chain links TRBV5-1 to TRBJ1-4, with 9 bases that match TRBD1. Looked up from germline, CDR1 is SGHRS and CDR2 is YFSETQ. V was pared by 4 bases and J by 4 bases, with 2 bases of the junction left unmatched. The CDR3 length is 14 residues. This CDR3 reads CASSPGQGNEKLFF. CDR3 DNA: TGCGCCAGCAGCCCGGGACAGGGTAATGAAAAACTGTTTTTT.

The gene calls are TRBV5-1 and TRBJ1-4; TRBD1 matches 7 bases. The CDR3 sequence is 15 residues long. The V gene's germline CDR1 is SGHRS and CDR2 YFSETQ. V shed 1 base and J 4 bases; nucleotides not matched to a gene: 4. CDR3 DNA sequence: TGCGCCAGCAGCTTGCAGGGACAGCTTAATGAAAAACTGTTTTTT. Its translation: CASSLQGQLNEKLFF. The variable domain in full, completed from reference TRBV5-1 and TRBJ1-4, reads KAGVTQTPRYLIKTRGQQVTLSCSPISGHRSVSWYQQTPGQGLQFLFEYFSETQRNKGNFPGRFSGRQFSNSRSEMNVSTLELGDSALYLCASSLQGQLNEKLFFGSGTQLSVL.

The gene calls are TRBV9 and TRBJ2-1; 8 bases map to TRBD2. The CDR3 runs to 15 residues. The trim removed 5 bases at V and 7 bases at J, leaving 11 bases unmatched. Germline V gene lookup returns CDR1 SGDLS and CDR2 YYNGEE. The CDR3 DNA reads TGTGCCAGCAGTTTTCGGGGGGGCTTTGGGAATGAGCAGTTCTTC. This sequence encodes CASSFRGGFGNEQFF.

CDR3 bases: TGTGCCAGTATGCATCTCGGGGGCTACGAGCAGTACTTC. Protein: CASMHLGGYEQYF. This rearrangement joins TRBV19 to TRBJ2-7; D might be TRBD2 (6 bases). Germline CDR1 LNHDA, CDR2 SQIVND (reference sequence). V shed 7 bases and J shed 3 bases, with 13 bases lying between them. This CDR3 spans 13 amino acids. Full variable domain (outside the CDR3, taken from reference TRBV19 and TRBJ2-7): DGGITQSPKYLFRKEGQNVTLSCEQNLNHDAMYWYRQDPGQGLRLIYYSQIVNDFQKGDIAEGYSVSREKKESFPLTVTSAQKNPTAFYLCASMHLGGYEQYFGPGTRLTVT.

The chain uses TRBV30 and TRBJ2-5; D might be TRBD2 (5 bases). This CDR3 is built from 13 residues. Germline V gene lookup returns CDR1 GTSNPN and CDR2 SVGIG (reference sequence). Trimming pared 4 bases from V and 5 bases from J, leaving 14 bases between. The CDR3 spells CAWNLGLRETQYF. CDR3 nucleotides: TGTGCCTGGAATTTAGGACTGAGGGAGACCCAGTACTTC.

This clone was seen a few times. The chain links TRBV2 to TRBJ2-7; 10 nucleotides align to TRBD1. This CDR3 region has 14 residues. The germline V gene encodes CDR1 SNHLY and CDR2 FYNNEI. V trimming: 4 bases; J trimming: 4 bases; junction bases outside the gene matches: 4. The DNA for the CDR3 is TGTGCCAGCAGTGTTGGGACAGGGGAGTACGAGCAGTACTTC. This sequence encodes CASSVGTGEYEQYF.

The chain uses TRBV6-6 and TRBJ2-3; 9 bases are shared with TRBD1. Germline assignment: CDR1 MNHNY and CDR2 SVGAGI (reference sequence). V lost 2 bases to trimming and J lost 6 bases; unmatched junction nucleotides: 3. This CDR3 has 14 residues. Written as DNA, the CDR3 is TGTGCCAGCAGTTACGCGACAGGGGGGGATACGCAGTATTTT. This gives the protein CASSYATGGDTQYF.

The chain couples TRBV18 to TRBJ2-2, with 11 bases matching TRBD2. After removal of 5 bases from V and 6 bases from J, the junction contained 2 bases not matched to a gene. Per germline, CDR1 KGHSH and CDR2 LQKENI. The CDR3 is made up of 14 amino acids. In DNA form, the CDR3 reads TGTGCCAGCTCATCGACTAGCGGGGCCGGGGAGCTGTTTTTT. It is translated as CASSSTSGAGELFF.

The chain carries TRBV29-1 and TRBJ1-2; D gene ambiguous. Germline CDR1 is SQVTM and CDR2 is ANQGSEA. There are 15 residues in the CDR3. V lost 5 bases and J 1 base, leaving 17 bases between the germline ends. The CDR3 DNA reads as TGCAGCGTTCAGACACGAAGAAGAGATAACTATGGCTACACCTTC. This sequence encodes CSVQTRRRDNYGYTF.

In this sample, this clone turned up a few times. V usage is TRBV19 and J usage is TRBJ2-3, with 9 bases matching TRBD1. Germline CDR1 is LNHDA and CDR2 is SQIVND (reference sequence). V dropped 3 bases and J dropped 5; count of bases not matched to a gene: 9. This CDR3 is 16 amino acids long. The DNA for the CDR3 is TGTGCCAGTAGTATTTCTGGACAGGGGCTGATAGATACGCAGTATTTT. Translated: CASSISGQGLIDTQYF.

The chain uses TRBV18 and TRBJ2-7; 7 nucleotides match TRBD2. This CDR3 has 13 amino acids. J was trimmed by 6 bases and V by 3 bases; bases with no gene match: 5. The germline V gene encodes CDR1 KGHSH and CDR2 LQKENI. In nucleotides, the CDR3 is TGTGCCAGCTCACCGATTGGGGGGGGCGAGCAGTACTTC. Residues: CASSPIGGGEQYF.

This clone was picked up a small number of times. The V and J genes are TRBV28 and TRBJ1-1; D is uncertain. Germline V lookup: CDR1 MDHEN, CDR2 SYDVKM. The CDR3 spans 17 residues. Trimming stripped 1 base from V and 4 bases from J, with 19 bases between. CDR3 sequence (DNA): TGTGCCAGCAGTTTATCTGGATCCACAGCTTCGAGCACTGAAGCTTTCTTT. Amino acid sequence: CASSLSGSTASSTEAFF. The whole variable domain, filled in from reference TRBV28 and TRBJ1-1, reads DVKVTQSSRYLVKRTGEKVFLECVQDMDHENMFWYRQDPGLGLRLIYFSYDVKMKEKGDIPEGYSVSREKKERFSLILESASTNQTSMYLCASSLSGSTASSTEAFFGQGTRLTVV.

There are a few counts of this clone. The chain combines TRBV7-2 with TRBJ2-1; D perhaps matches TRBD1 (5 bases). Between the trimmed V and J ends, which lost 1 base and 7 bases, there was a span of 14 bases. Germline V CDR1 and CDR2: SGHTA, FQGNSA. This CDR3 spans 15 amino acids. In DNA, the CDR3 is TGTGCCAGCAGCTTAGAGGGCAGGGTCGTGAATGAGCAGTTCTTC. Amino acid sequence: CASSLEGRVVNEQFF.

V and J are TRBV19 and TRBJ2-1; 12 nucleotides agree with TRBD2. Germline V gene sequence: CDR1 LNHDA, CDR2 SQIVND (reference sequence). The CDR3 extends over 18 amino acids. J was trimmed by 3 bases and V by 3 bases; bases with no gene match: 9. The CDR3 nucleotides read TGTGCCAGTAGTATCCCCGGACTAGCGGGGAGACACTACAATGAGCAGTTCTTC. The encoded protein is CASSIPGLAGRHYNEQFF.

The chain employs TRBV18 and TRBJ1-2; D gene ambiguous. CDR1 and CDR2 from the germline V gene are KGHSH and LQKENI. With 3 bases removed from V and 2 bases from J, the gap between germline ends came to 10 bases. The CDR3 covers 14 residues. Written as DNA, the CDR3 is TGTGCCAGCTCACCTGACGGGTCGAACTATGGCTACACCTTC. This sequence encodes CASSPDGSNYGYTF.

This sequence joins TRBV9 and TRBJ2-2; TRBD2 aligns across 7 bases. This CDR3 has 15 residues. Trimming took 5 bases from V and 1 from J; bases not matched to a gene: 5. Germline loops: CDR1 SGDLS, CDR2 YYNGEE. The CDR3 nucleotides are TGTGCCAGCAGGTCGGGGGGACTGAACACCGGGGAGCTGTTTTTT. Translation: CASRSGGLNTGELFF. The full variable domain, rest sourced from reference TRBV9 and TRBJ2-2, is DSGVTQTPKHLITATGQRVTLRCSPRSGDLSVYWYQQSLDQGLQFLIQYYNGEERAKGNILERFSAQQFPDLHSELNLSSLELGDSALYFCASRSGGLNTGELFFGEGSRLTVL.

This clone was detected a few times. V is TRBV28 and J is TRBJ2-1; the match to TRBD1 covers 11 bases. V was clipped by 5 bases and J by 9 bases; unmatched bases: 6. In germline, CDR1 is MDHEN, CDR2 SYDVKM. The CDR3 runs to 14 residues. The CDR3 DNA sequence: TGTGCCAGCAGTCTGTGGACAGGGGGCGGTGAGCAGTTCTTC. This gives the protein CASSLWTGGGEQFF.

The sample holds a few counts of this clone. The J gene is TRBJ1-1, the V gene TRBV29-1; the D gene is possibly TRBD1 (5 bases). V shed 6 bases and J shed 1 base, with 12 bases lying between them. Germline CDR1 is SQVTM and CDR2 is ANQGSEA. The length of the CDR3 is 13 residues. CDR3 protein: CSVAKTENTEAFF. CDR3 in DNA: TGCAGCGTCGCCAAGACAGAGAACACTGAAGCTTTCTTT. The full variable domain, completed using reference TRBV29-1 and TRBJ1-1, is SAVISQKPSRDICQRGTSLTIQCQVDSQVTMMFWYRQQPGQSLTLIATANQGSEATYESGFVIDKFPISRPNLTFSTLTVSNMSPEDSSIYLCSVAKTENTEAFFGQGTRLTVV.

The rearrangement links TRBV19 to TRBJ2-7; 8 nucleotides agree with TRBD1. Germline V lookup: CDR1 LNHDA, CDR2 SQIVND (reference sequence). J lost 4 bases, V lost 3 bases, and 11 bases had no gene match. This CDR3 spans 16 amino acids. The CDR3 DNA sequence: TGTGCCAGTAGTATGTCTGTCGGGACAGGAGTTTACGAGCAGTACTTC. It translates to CASSMSVGTGVYEQYF.

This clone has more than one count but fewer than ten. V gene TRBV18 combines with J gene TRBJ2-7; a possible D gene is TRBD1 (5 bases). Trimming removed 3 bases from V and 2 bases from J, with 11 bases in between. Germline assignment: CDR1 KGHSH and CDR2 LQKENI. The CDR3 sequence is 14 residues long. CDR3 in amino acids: CASSPQEGAYEQYF. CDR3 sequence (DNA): TGTGCCAGCTCACCTCAGGAAGGGGCCTACGAGCAGTACTTC.

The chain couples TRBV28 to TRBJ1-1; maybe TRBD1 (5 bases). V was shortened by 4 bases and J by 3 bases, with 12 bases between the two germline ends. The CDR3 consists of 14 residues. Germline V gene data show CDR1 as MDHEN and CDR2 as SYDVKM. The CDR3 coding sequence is TGTGCCAGCAGTTCACGGCGGGGGTACACTGAAGCTTTCTTT. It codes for CASSSRRGYTEAFF.

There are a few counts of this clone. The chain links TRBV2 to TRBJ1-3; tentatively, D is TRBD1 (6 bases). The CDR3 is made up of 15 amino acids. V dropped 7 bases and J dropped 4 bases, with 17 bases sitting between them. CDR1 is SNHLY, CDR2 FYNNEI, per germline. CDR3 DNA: TGTGCCAGCACTACTAGACAGGCCGCGGGAAACACCATATATTTT. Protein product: CASTTRQAAGNTIYF.

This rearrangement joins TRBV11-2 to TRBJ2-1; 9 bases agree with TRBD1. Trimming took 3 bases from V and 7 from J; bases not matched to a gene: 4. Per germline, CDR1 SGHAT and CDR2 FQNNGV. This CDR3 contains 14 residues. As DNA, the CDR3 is TGTGCCAGCAGCTTCGGACAGGGGTTTAATGAGCAGTTCTTC. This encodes CASSFGQGFNEQFF.

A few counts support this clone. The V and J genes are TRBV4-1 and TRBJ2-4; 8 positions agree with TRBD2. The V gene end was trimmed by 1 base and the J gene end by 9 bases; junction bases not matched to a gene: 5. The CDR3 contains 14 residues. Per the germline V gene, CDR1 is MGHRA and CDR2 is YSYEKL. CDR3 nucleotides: TGCGCCAGCAGCCAAGGAGCGGGAGTCAGCATTCAGTACTTC. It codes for CASSQGAGVSIQYF.

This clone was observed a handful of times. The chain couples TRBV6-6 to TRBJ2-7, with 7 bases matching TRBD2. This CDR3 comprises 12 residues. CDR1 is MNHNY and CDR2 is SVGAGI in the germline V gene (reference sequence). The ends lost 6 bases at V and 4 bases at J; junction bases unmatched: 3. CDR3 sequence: CASRPGGYEQYF. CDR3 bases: TGTGCCAGCAGACCCGGGGGGTACGAGCAGTACTTC.